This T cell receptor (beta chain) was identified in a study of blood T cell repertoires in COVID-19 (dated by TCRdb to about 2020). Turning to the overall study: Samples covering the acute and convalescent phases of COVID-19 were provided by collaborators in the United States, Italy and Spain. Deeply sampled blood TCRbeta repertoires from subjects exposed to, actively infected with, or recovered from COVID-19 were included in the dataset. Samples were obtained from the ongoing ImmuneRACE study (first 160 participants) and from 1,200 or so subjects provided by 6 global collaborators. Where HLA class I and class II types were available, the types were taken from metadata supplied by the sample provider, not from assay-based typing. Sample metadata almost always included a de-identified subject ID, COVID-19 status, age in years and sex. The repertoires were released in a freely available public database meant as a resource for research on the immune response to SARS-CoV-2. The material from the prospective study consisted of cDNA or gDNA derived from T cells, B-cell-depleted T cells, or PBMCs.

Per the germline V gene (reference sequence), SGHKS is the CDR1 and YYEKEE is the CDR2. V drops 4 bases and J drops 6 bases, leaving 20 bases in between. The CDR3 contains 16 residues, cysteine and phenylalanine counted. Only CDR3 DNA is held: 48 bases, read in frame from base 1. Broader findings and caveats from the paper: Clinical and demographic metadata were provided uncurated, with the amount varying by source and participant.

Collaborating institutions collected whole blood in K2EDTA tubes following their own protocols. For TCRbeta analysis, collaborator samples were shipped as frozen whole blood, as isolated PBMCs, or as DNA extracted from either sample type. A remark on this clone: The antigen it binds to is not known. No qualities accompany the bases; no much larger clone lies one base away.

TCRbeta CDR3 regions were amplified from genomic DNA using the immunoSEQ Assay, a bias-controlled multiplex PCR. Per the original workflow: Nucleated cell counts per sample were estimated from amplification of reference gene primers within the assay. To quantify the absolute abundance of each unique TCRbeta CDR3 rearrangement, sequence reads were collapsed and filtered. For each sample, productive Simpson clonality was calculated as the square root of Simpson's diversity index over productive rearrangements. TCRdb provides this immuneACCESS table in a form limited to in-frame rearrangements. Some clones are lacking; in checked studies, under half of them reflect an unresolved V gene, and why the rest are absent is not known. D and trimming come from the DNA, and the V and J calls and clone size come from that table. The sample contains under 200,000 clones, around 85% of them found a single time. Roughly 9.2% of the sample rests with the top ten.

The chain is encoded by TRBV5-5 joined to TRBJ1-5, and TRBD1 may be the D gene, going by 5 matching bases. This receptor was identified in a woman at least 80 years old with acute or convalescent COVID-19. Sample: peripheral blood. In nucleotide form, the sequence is TGTGCCAGCAGCCCCGTGGGGGTTGGGGAGGGTCAGCCCCAGCATTTT. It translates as CASSPVGVGEGQPQHF.